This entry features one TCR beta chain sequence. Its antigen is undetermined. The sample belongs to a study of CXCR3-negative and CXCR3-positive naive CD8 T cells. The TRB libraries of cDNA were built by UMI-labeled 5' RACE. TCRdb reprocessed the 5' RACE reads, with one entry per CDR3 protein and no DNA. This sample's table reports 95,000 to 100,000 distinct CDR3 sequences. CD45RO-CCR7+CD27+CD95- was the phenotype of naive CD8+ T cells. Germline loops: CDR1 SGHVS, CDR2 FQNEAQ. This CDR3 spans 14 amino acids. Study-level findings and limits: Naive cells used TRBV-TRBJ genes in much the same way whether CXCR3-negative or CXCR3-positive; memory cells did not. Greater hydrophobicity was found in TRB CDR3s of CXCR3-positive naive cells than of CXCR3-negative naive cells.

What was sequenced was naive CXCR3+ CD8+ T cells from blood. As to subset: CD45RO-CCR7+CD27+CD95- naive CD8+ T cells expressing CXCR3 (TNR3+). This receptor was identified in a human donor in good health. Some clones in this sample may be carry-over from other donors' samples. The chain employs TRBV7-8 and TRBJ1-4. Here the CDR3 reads CASSLIATNEKLFF.